Reported below is one T cell receptor (beta chain). Its target is unknown. Sequenced by immunoSEQ multiplex PCR; TCRdb stores in-frame clones only, minus some. The sample shows some 100,000 clones, around nine tenths of them seen only once. This specimen belongs to a study of T cell responses to AZD1222 COVID-19 vaccine. Study background: Analyses pooled second doses at about 4 or about 12 weeks. Notes on the study in general: Baseline seropositivity characterized only six or seven AZD1222 recipients. Following two doses of AZD1222, Spike-specific TCR breadth and depth rose.

The receptor's source is an adult in good health. The specimen comprised peripheral blood, sampled on day 0 of AZD1222 vaccination.

The CDR3 is CASSPRGGQESDTQYF. DNA for the CDR3: TGTGCCAGCAGCCCTAGAGGGGGACAGGAGTCAGATACGCAGTATTTT. The V call is TRBV9, the J call TRBJ2-3, with TRBD1 matching over 8 bases. CDR3 length: 16 residues. V gave up 4 bases and J gave up 4 bases; unmatched junction bases: 11. Germline V lookup: CDR1 SGDLS, CDR2 YYNGEE.